Each of the 16 T cell receptor beta chains below was sequenced from the same sample in a study of cytomegalovirus exposure and HLA in healthy donors. A multiplex PCR was run with 60 Vbeta primers and 13 Jbeta primers. TCRdb's copy holds only in-frame clones and misses some; the assay was immunoSEQ multiplex PCR. Of around 190,000 clones in the sample, roughly 77% were seen once. The source material was PBMCs. The source is a man aged 40-49 years in good health and CMV-seropositive.

The chain recombines TRBV5-6 with TRBJ1-1; tentatively, D is TRBD1 (5 bases). The germline V and J ends were trimmed by 4 bases and 1 base, with 8 bases remaining between them. Germline V gene lookup returns CDR1 SGHDT and CDR2 YYEEEE. The CDR3 totals 13 residues. The CDR3 sequence is CASSRQRNTEAFF. DNA of the CDR3: TGTGCCAGCAGCCGACAGAGGAACACTGAAGCTTTCTTT.

The chain uses TRBV2 and TRBJ2-7; 11 bases match TRBD1. Per the germline V gene, CDR1 is SNHLY and CDR2 is FYNNEI. The CDR3 spans 14 residues. The V and J ends lost 6 bases and 7 bases, in that order; junction bases with no gene match: 8. The DNA for the CDR3 is TGTGCCAGCAGGCCTGGACAGGGGGCGGGTGAGCAGTACTTC. Protein sequence: CASRPGQGAGEQYF.

The chain joins TRBV7-3 to TRBJ1-2; TRBD1 is a possible D gene (5 bases). The CDR3 has 15 residues. Trimming stripped 0 bases from V and 6 bases from J, with 14 bases between. Germline values: CDR1 SGHTA, CDR2 FQGTGA. The CDR3 DNA is TGTGCCAGCAGCTTAACGGGCGGGGCGCTTAATGGCTACACCTTC. Protein: CASSLTGGALNGYTF.

V usage is TRBV7-2 and J usage is TRBJ2-3; a weak D match, TRBD2 (5 bases). The CDR3 totals 15 residues. Looked up from germline, CDR1 is SGHTA and CDR2 is FQGNSA. V lost 0 bases and J lost 5, with 12 bases in between. The CDR3 sequence: CASSLARASRDTQYF. The CDR3 DNA is TGTGCCAGCAGCTTAGCAAGGGCTAGCCGAGATACGCAGTATTTT. The variable domain in full, with the rest retrieved from reference TRBV7-2 and TRBJ2-3, is GAGVSQSPSNKVTEKGKDVELRCDPISGHTALYWYRQSLGQGLEFLIYFQGNSAPDKSGLPSDRFSAERTGGSVSTLTIQRTQQEDSAVYLCASSLARASRDTQYFGPGTRLTVL.

The chain recombines TRBV2 with TRBJ2-2; D remains unclear. V was cut by 7 bases and J by 3 bases, with 9 bases left in between. Germline CDR1 reads SNHLY; CDR2 reads FYNNEI. CDR3 length equals 13 residues. The CDR3 region has the DNA TGTGCCAGCACGAGTCGGTACACCGGGGAGCTGTTTTTT. It specifies CASTSRYTGELFF. Full variable domain (missing parts from reference TRBV2 and TRBJ2-2): EPEVTQTPSHQVTQMGQEVILRCVPISNHLYFYWYRQILGQKVEFLVSFYNNEISEKSEIFDDQFSVERPDGSNFTLKIRSTKLEDSAMYFCASTSRYTGELFFGEGSRLTVL.

This sequence joins TRBV2 and TRBJ1-1, with TRBD1 identical over 8 bases. The CDR3 covers 15 residues. Unmatched junction bases numbered 17, after V lost 8 bases and J lost 9 bases. CDR1 and CDR2 (germline): SNHLY, FYNNEI. CDR3 loop: CASGAGDRQPGQAFF. CDR3 coding DNA: TGTGCCAGCGGAGCAGGGGACAGGCAACCCGGACAAGCTTTCTTT.

The rearrangement links TRBV25-1 to TRBJ2-1; weak D call: TRBD2 (5 bases). This CDR3 contains 14 residues. CDR1 and CDR2 (germline): MGHDK, SYGVNS. With 4 bases removed from V and 7 bases from J, the gap between germline ends came to 14 bases. CDR3 amino acids: CASSAEGLRNEQFF. CDR3 DNA: TGTGCCAGCAGTGCCGAGGGTTTGCGGAATGAGCAGTTCTTC. Complete variable domain (other parts from reference TRBV25-1 and TRBJ2-1): EADIYQTPRYLVIGTGKKITLECSQTMGHDKMYWYQQDPGMELHLIHYSYGVNSTEKGDLSSESTVSRIRTEHFPLTLESARPSHTSQYLCASSAEGLRNEQFFGPGTRLTVL.

The chain couples TRBV4-1 to TRBJ2-7; 15 positions agree with TRBD2. V gave up 0 bases and J gave up 2 bases; unmatched junction bases: 8. Looked up from germline, CDR1 is MGHRA and CDR2 is YSYEKL. The CDR3 has 19 residues. This chain's CDR3 is CASSQDPRTSGRATYEQYF. The CDR3 DNA follows: TGCGCCAGCAGCCAAGATCCTCGGACTAGCGGGAGGGCAACCTACGAGCAGTACTTC.

The rearrangement joins TRBV6-1 to TRBJ1-2, with 8 bases aligning to TRBD1. Germline V gene sequence: CDR1 MNHNS, CDR2 SASEGT. The V segment lost 0 bases and the J segment 4 bases; nucleotides outside the gene matches: 7. CDR3 length: 16 residues. The CDR3 protein is CASSEAWAGGGYGYTF. The CDR3 bases are TGTGCCAGCAGTGAAGCTTGGGCAGGGGGCGGCTATGGCTACACCTTC.

The chain carries TRBV19 and TRBJ1-6, with D unresolved. The CDR3 is 14 amino acids. The germline CDR1 and CDR2 sequences are LNHDA and SQIVND (reference sequence). V lost 5 bases and J lost 2, with 7 bases in between. The CDR3 spells CASSQEAYNSPLHF. In nucleotides, the CDR3 is TGTGCCAGTAGTCAGGAGGCCTATAATTCACCCCTCCACTTT. Together with reference TRBV19 and TRBJ1-6, the CDR3 gives the full variable domain: DGGITQSPKYLFRKEGQNVTLSCEQNLNHDAMYWYRQDPGQGLRLIYYSQIVNDFQKGDIAEGYSVSREKKESFPLTVTSAQKNPTAFYLCASSQEAYNSPLHFGNGTRLTVT.

The rearrangement uses TRBV7-7 and TRBJ2-1; 11 bases fit TRBD2. Germline assignment: CDR1 SSHAT and CDR2 FNYEAQ (reference sequence). V shed 5 bases, J shed 5 bases, and the junction held 5 bases outside the gene matches. The CDR3 consists of 15 residues. CDR3 in amino acids: CASSKGTSGNNEQFF. CDR3 coding DNA: TGTGCCAGCAGCAAAGGGACTAGCGGTAACAATGAGCAGTTCTTC.

This clone showed up just once. The gene calls are TRBV6-4 and TRBJ2-2; perhaps TRBD1 as D (5 bases). The CDR3 is made up of 15 amino acids. Germline V lookup: CDR1 MRHNA, CDR2 SNTAGT. Between the trimmed V and J ends, which lost 5 bases and 4 bases, there was a span of 14 bases. DNA of the CDR3: TGTGCCAGCAGTTATGAAGACAGTTTCACCGGGGAGCTGTTTTTT. Translation: CASSYEDSFTGELFF.

The rearrangement uses TRBV7-9 and TRBJ2-7, with 9 nucleotides matching TRBD1. Germline V lookup: CDR1 SEHNR, CDR2 FQNEAQ (reference sequence). With 5 bases clipped from V and 6 bases from J, the junction kept 8 bases outside the gene matches. The CDR3 extends over 14 amino acids. This CDR3 reads CASSRGQGPSEQYF. The CDR3 nucleotides read TGTGCCAGCAGCCGGGGACAGGGACCGAGCGAGCAGTACTTC.

In its sample, this clone was seen a few times. The J gene is TRBJ2-2, the V gene TRBV2; 11 bases agree with TRBD1. Germline V gives CDR1 SNHLY, CDR2 FYNNEI. CDR3 length equals 17 residues. Unmatched junction bases numbered 11, after V lost 5 bases and J lost 6 bases. This CDR3 is CASSRRDRGGLAGELFF. In DNA, the CDR3 is TGTGCCAGCAGTCGCCGGGACAGGGGGGGCCTCGCCGGGGAGCTGTTTTTT.

A single count supports this clone. The chain recombines TRBV25-1 with TRBJ2-7; D possibly corresponds to TRBD2 (5 bases). Trimming pared 3 bases from V and 3 bases from J, leaving 9 bases between. This CDR3 has 13 residues. Germline V gene sequence: CDR1 MGHDK, CDR2 SYGVNS. CDR3 nucleotide sequence: TGTGCCAGCAGTGAGCCGGGGAGCTACGAGCAGTACTTC. It encodes CASSEPGSYEQYF.

V gene TRBV19 combines with J gene TRBJ1-5, with 7 nucleotides matching TRBD1. The CDR3 has 16 amino acids. Germline CDR1 is LNHDA and CDR2 is SQIVND (reference sequence). V gave up 8 bases and J gave up 4 bases; unmatched junction bases: 14. CDR3 residues: CASSGGRGQQNQPQHF. The CDR3 DNA reads TGTGCCAGTTCAGGAGGACGGGGACAGCAAAATCAGCCCCAGCATTTT.